One and the same sample provided the 10 T cell receptor beta chains below, sequenced in a study of PD-1 blockade in classical Hodgkin lymphoma. Relapse after autologous stem cell transplantation occurred in every patient, and brentuximab vedotin exposure varied. Assay used: immunoSEQ multiplex PCR; TCRdb lists only in-frame clones, some missing. The repertoire consists of some 96,000 clones, with approximately 80% occurring once and the leading ten covering 12%. This specimen was peripheral blood mononuclear cells (PBMCs), taken at baseline. All receptors derive from a human donor with classical Hodgkin lymphoma.

This sequence joins TRBV30 and TRBJ2-6, with 9 bases lining up with TRBD1. V lost 4 bases and J lost 1; bases outside the gene matches: 8. CDR1 is GTSNPN and CDR2 is SVGIG in the germline V gene (reference sequence). The CDR3 runs 17 residues. The CDR3 loop reads CAWNRDRVASGANVLTF. The DNA for the CDR3 is TGTGCCTGGAACCGGGACAGGGTAGCTTCTGGGGCCAACGTCCTGACTTTC.

V is TRBV10-3 and J is TRBJ2-2, with D possibly called TRBD1 or TRBD2 (7 bases each). Trimming cost V 5 bases and J 3 bases, with 19 bases left between them. The germline V gene has CDR1 ENHRY and CDR2 SYGVKD. This CDR3 is built from 17 residues. CDR3 nucleotides: TGTGCCATCAGTAAGACAGGGAGGGATGGGGACACCGGGGAGCTGTTTTTT. Its protein product is CAISKTGRDGDTGELFF.

The chain uses TRBV10-3 and TRBJ1-5, with TRBD1 as a possible D gene (6 bases). Germline loops: CDR1 ENHRY, CDR2 SYGVKD. CDR3 length: 15 amino acids. V was trimmed by 11 bases and J by 4 bases, leaving 21 bases between them. The CDR3 DNA sequence: TGTGCCGTCGGCGCAAGGGGGGGTGGGAATCAGCCCCAGCATTTT. This codes for CAVGARGGGNQPQHF.

The chain carries TRBV5-1 and TRBJ1-1; D not resolved. The CDR3 sequence is 15 residues long. Germline CDR1 SGHRS, CDR2 YFSETQ. V lost 0 bases to trimming and J lost 3 bases, with 12 bases between them. The CDR3 spells CASSLDGQRDTEAFF. For the CDR3, the DNA is TGCGCCAGCAGCTTGGACGGCCAACGGGACACTGAAGCTTTCTTT.

This clone was seen only a few times. The chain is built from TRBV10-3 and TRBJ2-3; TRBD2 agrees at 10 bases. From germline, CDR1 is ENHRY and CDR2 SYGVKD. The CDR3 totals 16 residues. The V gene end was trimmed by 2 bases and the J gene end by 2 bases; junction bases not matched to a gene: 4. CDR3 protein: CAISERLAGATDTQYF. Written as DNA, the CDR3 is TGTGCCATCAGTGAGAGGCTAGCGGGAGCCACAGATACGCAGTATTTT.

This sequence joins TRBV5-4 and TRBJ2-1, with 11 bases that match TRBD2. This CDR3 spans 14 amino acids. The J segment lost 6 bases and the V segment lost 5 bases, leaving 4 bases of the junction unmatched. Germline V gives CDR1 SGHNT, CDR2 YYREEE (reference sequence). This CDR3 is CASRLAGGFNEQFF. The CDR3 DNA follows: TGTGCCAGCAGGTTAGCGGGGGGGTTCAATGAGCAGTTCTTC.

This rearrangement joins TRBV7-9 to TRBJ2-3; TRBD1 aligns across 9 bases. The germline CDR1 and CDR2 sequences are SEHNR and FQNEAQ (reference sequence). The CDR3 extends over 15 amino acids. The V segment lost 5 bases and the J segment 7 bases; nucleotides outside the gene matches: 10. The CDR3 loop reads CASSPPQGQGNTQYF. The DNA of the CDR3 is TGTGCCAGCAGCCCTCCTCAGGGACAGGGAAATACGCAGTATTTT.

The CDR3, as DNA: TGCGCCAGCAGTGCCGTCAAAGATACGCAGTATTTT. It yields the protein CASSAVKDTQYF. This rearrangement joins TRBV10-2 to TRBJ2-3; unclear D gene. CDR3 length equals 12 residues. V lost 4 bases and J 5 bases, leaving 7 bases between the germline ends. Germline CDR1 and CDR2: WSHSY and SAAADI.

The chain recombines TRBV19 with TRBJ1-3; D uncertain. V was pared by 3 bases and J by 8 bases, with 11 bases between. This CDR3 has 13 amino acids. Germline V gene sequence: CDR1 LNHDA, CDR2 SQIVND (reference sequence). The CDR3: CASSIRGWDTIYF. The DNA for the CDR3 is TGTGCCAGTAGTATCAGAGGATGGGACACCATATATTTT. Combining the CDR3 with reference TRBV19 and TRBJ1-3 gives the whole variable domain DGGITQSPKYLFRKEGQNVTLSCEQNLNHDAMYWYRQDPGQGLRLIYYSQIVNDFQKGDIAEGYSVSREKKESFPLTVTSAQKNPTAFYLCASSIRGWDTIYFGEGSWLTVV.

This clone was detected a few times. This sequence joins TRBV4-1 and TRBJ1-1; D remains ambiguous. Germline CDR1 MGHRA, CDR2 YSYEKL. The V end was cut by 1 base, the J end by 7 bases, with 10 bases between. This CDR3 has 13 amino acids. The CDR3, as DNA: TGCGCCAGCAGCCAAGGGGCAGAACGTGAAGCTTTCTTT. It yields the protein CASSQGAEREAFF.